The subject of this entry is one T cell receptor (beta chain). One junction end does not reproduce the germline sequence, and a read error may be involved. This sample is part of a study of T-cell reconstitution after alpha-beta-depleted transplantation in children. The CDR3 length is 11 residues. The germline V gene encodes CDR1 LNHNV and CDR2 YYDKDF (reference sequence). The library targeted TCRbeta and was prepared with unique molecular identifiers. In TCRdb, the PCR reads were re-called with MiXCR into one record per CDR3 protein. The sample holds more than 550,000 distinct CDR3 sequences, over 9.5% seen once.

The source of this sequence is a human donor who donated a stem cell graft to a child with acute myeloid leukemia. The V call is TRBV15, the J call TRBJ2-1; D not certain. The sample in question was PBMCs from the stem cell graft donor, obtained from the stem cell graft. This CDR3 reads CATSGDNEQFF. The CDR3 nucleotides are TGTGCCACCAGCGGAGACAATGAGCAGTTCTTC. The full variable domain, rest sourced from reference TRBV15 and TRBJ2-1, is DAMVIQNPRYQVTQFGKPVTLSCSQTLNHNVMYWYQQKSSQAPKLLFHYYDKDFNNEADTPDNFQSRRPNTSFCFLDIRSPGLGDTAMYLCATSGDNEQFFGPGTRLTVL.